This T cell receptor beta chain is drawn from a study of CD8 T cells in ankylosing spondylitis. Study-level results: Enrichment of disease-linked clones was reportedly significant in matched ankylosing spondylitis synovial fluid. Typical of ankylosing spondylitis blood, it appeared, was a TCR beta motif of under 10 highly homologous variants.

This clonotype was counted between two and nine times. Its antigen is unknown. Each TCR beta library was made by quantitative 5'-RACE that incorporated molecular barcodes. From the 5' RACE reads, TCRdb called clonotypes with MiXCR, one entry per CDR3 protein. The table lists 800,000 to 900,000 distinct CDR3 sequences, over 9.5% of them singletons. The CDR3 contains 13 residues. V lost 7 bases and J 6 bases, leaving 12 bases between the germline ends. Germline CDR1 is MDHEN and CDR2 is SYDVKM. This receptor was identified in a male donor with ankylosing spondylitis. The specimen was blood, either unsorted or a sorted T cell fraction (not recorded which). V gene TRBV28 combines with J gene TRBJ2-2; D is undetermined. This CDR3 is CASINGPPGELFF. The CDR3 bases are TGTGCCAGCATCAATGGCCCGCCCGGGGAGCTGTTTTTT.